Described below is a single TCR beta chain sequence and its context. Its matching antigen is unknown. Source study methods: Filtering differed, since immunoSEQ gave only junction sequences and no quality scores. Method: immunoSEQ multiplex PCR; TCRdb's copy keeps in-frame clones and lacks some. V, J and clone size were drawn from that table, and D and trimming were deduced from the DNA. The table lists millions of clones, roughly 94% of them singletons, with roughly 1.1% in the top ten. The naive CD8 fraction comprised CD45RO-negative cells positively selected for CCR7 and excluded terminally differentiated effector memory CD45RA+ cells. This entry is derived from a study of shared clonotypes between healthy human individuals. The overall study: Donors, aged 18 to 49, were a couple of women and a few men. Study-level results: Naive subsets tended to show greater estimated richness than memory subsets.

The germline V gene has CDR1 SGHAT and CDR2 FQNNGV. CDR3 length: 16 residues. The V and J ends lost 5 bases and 1 base, in that order; junction bases with no gene match: 5. Material: naive CD8+ T cells sorted from blood. The gene calls are TRBV11-2 and TRBJ2-2; 9 bases agree with TRBD1. The clonotype was recovered from a man between 18 and 35 years old in good health. The CDR3 reads CASSPPGQGNTGELFF. For the CDR3, the DNA is TGTGCCAGCAGCCCTCCGGGACAGGGGAACACCGGGGAGCTGTTTTTT.